Below are 8 T cell receptor beta chains sequenced from a single sample in a study of OX40 agonist ivuxolimab in advanced cancers. Sequencing was performed with immunoSEQ multiplex PCR; in TCRdb, only in-frame clones are kept and a portion is missing. The sample includes 55,000 to 75,000 clones, about nine tenths of them seen just once. The input for sequencing was CD4+ or CD8+ T cells sorted from blood, taken in a trial of the OX40 agonist ivuxolimab. These receptors came from an adult with an advanced solid tumor such as melanoma, head and neck, liver or kidney cancer.

The chain links TRBV19 to TRBJ2-3; possibly TRBD2 for D (5 bases). The germline V gene encodes CDR1 LNHDA and CDR2 SQIVND (reference sequence). Trimming pared 4 bases from V and 0 bases from J, leaving 14 bases between. CDR3 length equals 16 residues. The CDR3 sequence: CASSTMTTLSTDTQYF. CDR3 DNA: TGTGCCAGTAGTACAATGACTACTCTTAGCACAGATACGCAGTATTTT.

The chain carries TRBV6-5 and TRBJ1-4; D gene uncertain. The V gene's germline CDR1 is MNHEY and CDR2 SVGAGI. The CDR3 is 13 amino acids. Trimming left V 6 bases short and J 8 bases short, with 13 bases between. The CDR3 region has the DNA TGTGCCAGCAGCCCCCCCTTGGGGGAAAAACTGTTTTTT. Translated, it gives CASSPPLGEKLFF.

The chain uses TRBV10-3 and TRBJ1-5, with 9 bases that match TRBD1. The V segment lost 0 bases and the J segment 7 bases; nucleotides outside the gene matches: 7. Germline CDR1 reads ENHRY; CDR2 reads SYGVKD. The CDR3 totals 16 residues. The chain's CDR3 is CAISESGTGSRQPQHF. The CDR3 DNA follows: TGTGCCATCAGTGAGTCGGGGACAGGGAGTAGGCAGCCCCAGCATTTT.

CDR3 bases: TGTGCCAGCAGCACCGGACAGAACCGCAATCAGCCCCAGCATTTT. Its protein product is CASSTGQNRNQPQHF. The chain is built from TRBV5-8 and TRBJ1-5; D perhaps matches TRBD1 (6 bases). The CDR3 contains 15 residues. CDR1 is SGHTS, CDR2 YDEGEE, per germline. V lost 4 bases to trimming and J lost 2 bases, with 13 bases between them.

V and J are TRBV25-1 and TRBJ2-5, with 15 positions matching TRBD2. Germline V gene sequence: CDR1 MGHDK, CDR2 SYGVNS. The CDR3 spans 17 residues. J was trimmed by 4 bases and V by 4 bases; bases with no gene match: 7. CDR3 residues: CASSGGLAGGGRETQYF. CDR3 nucleotides: TGTGCCAGCAGTGGGGGACTAGCGGGAGGTGGGCGAGAGACCCAGTACTTC.

The gene calls are TRBV21-1 and TRBJ1-5. TRBV21-1 is described as a pseudogene. The CDR3 sequence is 15 residues long. The CDR3 here is CASITKGRNNQPQHF. CDR3 sequence (DNA): TGTGCCAGCATTACAAAAGGACGGAACAATCAGCCCCAGCATTTT.

V and J are TRBV13 and TRBJ2-3, with D hard to call. V was cut by 4 bases and J by 2 bases, with 10 bases left in between. The CDR3 spans 14 residues. Germline V gives CDR1 PRHDT, CDR2 FYEKMQ (reference sequence). In nucleotides, the CDR3 is TGTGCCAGCAGCTCGAACCTATTCACAGATACGCAGTATTTT. This gives the protein CASSSNLFTDTQYF.

J is TRBJ2-1 and V is TRBV7-2; 12 nucleotides agree with TRBD2. The CDR3 runs 16 residues. Trimming at V came to 5 bases and at J to 8 bases, leaving 10 bases not matched to a gene. Germline CDR1 SGHTA, CDR2 FQGNSA. CDR3 sequence (DNA): TGTGCCAGCAGCGCCTCGACTAGCGGGAGTACCTATGAGCAGTTCTTC. Amino acid sequence: CASSASTSGSTYEQFF.